One and the same sample provided the 10 T cell receptor beta chains below, sequenced in a study of blood T cells in healthy people across ages (dated by TCRdb to the mid-2010s). The method was 5' RACE. The sequencer listed for this sample is Illumina HiSeq 2500. The second PCR ran for roughly 7 to 12 cycles and used a J-beta primer mix along with a sample-barcoded 5' primer. TCRdb trimmed the raw reads at Q25, called clones with MiXCR and kept productive beta chains. Each CDR3 protein gets just one entry, which takes the most common genes and DNA from the rows behind it. The sample table records approximately 320,000 distinct CDR3 sequences; 25% to 30% of these occur just once. The ten largest clonotypes hold approximately 30% of the sample. Sequenced input: blood. The receptors originated from a woman in her 70s in good health.

This clonotype appeared a few times. The chain combines TRBV2 with TRBJ1-3, with D possibly being TRBD1 (5 bases). The CDR3 consists of 14 residues. The germline V and J ends were trimmed by 7 bases and 4 bases, with 14 bases remaining between them. Germline V CDR1 and CDR2: SNHLY, FYNNEI. Here the CDR3 reads CASMVDTKGNTIYF. For the CDR3, the DNA is TGTGCCAGCATGGTGGACACAAAAGGAAACACCATATATTTT.

V and J are TRBV20-1 and TRBJ2-5; TRBD2 matches 7 bases. The last part of the DNA fits TRBJ2-1 better; the J call may be wrong. Germline CDR1 and CDR2: DFQATT and SNEGSKA (reference sequence). This CDR3 spans 15 amino acids. CDR3 in amino acids: CSAREGGGSQDEQFF. The CDR3 DNA reads as TGCAGTGCTAGAGAAGGTGGCGGGAGTCAGGATGAGCAGTTCTTC.

This clonotype was found a few times. CDR3 loop: CATSAGVWPETQYF. CDR3 nucleotides: TGTGCCACCAGCGCAGGTGTGTGGCCGGAGACCCAGTACTTC. The J gene is TRBJ2-5, the V gene TRBV15; D not resolved. The V and J ends lost 5 bases and 5 bases respectively, with 15 bases between them. CDR1 is LNHNV, CDR2 YYDKDF, per germline (reference sequence). The CDR3 runs 14 residues.

This chain joins TRBV6-1 and TRBJ2-1; D call uncertain. The end of the DNA is better explained by TRBJ2-7, so the J call may be wrong. The CDR3 covers 13 residues. Looked up from germline, CDR1 is MNHNS and CDR2 is SASEGT. CDR3 in amino acids: CASSEAPVYEQYF. The DNA of the CDR3 is TGTGCCAGCAGTGAAGCGCCGGTCTACGAGCAGTACTTC.

In its sample, this clonotype was seen many times. The chain combines TRBV29-1 with TRBJ2-7; D uncertain. Germline V gene lookup returns CDR1 SQVTM and CDR2 ANQGSEA. The CDR3 is made up of 12 amino acids. V shed 7 bases and J shed 2 bases, with 12 bases lying between them. The CDR3 protein is CSAESGTYEQYF. The CDR3 bases are TGCAGCGCCGAGAGTGGGACCTACGAGCAGTACTTC.

Many counts were recorded for this clonotype. This chain connects TRBV18 to TRBJ2-5; tentatively, D is TRBD1 or TRBD2 (5 bases each). CDR3 length: 14 residues. Deletions cut 2 bases from V and 6 bases from J, with 13 bases between. Germline V gene data show CDR1 as KGHSH and CDR2 as LQKENI. The CDR3 is CASSPRGTGKTQYF. The CDR3 DNA reads as TGTGCCAGCTCACCAAGGGGCACGGGAAAGACCCAGTACTTC.

There are a few counts of this clonotype. The chain recombines TRBV9 with TRBJ2-3; maybe TRBD2 (6 bases). The CDR3 covers 15 residues. Germline values: CDR1 SGDLS, CDR2 YYNGEE. The germline V and J ends were trimmed by 0 bases and 4 bases, with 12 bases remaining between them. CDR3 amino acids: CASSVGPGVADTQYF. The CDR3 nucleotides are TGTGCCAGCAGCGTAGGTCCGGGAGTTGCAGATACGCAGTATTTT.

Concerning this clonotype: One junction end disagrees with the germline gene, perhaps due to a read error. The rearrangement joins TRBV6-6 to TRBJ2-7; TRBD2 matches 8 bases. Germline V gives CDR1 MNHNY, CDR2 SVGAGI (reference sequence). The CDR3 runs to 15 residues. CDR3 residues: CASSDSIAGPRGQYF. DNA of the CDR3: TGTGCCAGCAGTGACTCAATAGCGGGGCCTCGCGGGCAGTACTTC.

The chain couples TRBV2 to TRBJ2-1, with 12 positions matching TRBD2. Germline assignment: CDR1 SNHLY and CDR2 FYNNEI. J lost 4 bases, V lost 11 bases, and 0 bases had no gene match. The CDR3 length is 12 residues. In DNA form, the CDR3 reads TGTGCCGGGACTAGCGGGTACAATGAGCAGTTCTTC. It specifies CAGTSGYNEQFF.

This clonotype was observed a few times. The J gene is TRBJ2-1, the V gene TRBV20-1; 8 nucleotides line up with TRBD2. CDR1 is DFQATT, CDR2 SNEGSKA, per germline (reference sequence). V gave up 6 bases and J gave up 2 bases; unmatched junction bases: 15. CDR3 length: 17 residues. The CDR3 region has the DNA TGCAGTGCACCGTCGGGGGCCTTAGCGGGGCCCTACAATGAGCAGTTCTTC. Its protein is CSAPSGALAGPYNEQFF.